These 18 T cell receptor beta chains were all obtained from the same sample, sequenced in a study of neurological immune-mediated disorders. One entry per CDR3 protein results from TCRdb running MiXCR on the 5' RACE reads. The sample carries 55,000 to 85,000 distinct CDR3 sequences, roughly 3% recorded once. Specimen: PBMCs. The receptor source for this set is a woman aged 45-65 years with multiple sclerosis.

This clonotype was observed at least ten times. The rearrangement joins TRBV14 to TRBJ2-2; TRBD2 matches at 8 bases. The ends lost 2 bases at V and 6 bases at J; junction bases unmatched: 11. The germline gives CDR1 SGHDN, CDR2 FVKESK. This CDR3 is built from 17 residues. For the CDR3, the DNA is TGTGCCAGCAGCCAAAGGCCAGCGGGAGCATATTCCGGGGAGCTGTTTTTT. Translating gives CASSQRPAGAYSGELFF.

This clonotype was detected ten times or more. CDR3 loop: CSARYTFGDTQYF. The CDR3 nucleotides read TGCAGTGCTAGATATACCTTCGGGGATACGCAGTATTTT. V is TRBV20-1 and J is TRBJ2-3; no reliable D call. Germline CDR1 DFQATT, CDR2 SNEGSKA (reference sequence). This CDR3 is 13 amino acids long. V was trimmed by 2 bases and J by 6 bases, leaving 12 bases between them.

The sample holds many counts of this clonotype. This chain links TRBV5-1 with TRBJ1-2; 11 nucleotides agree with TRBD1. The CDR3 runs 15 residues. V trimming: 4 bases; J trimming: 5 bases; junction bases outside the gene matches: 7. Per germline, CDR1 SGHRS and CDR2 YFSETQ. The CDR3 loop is CASSPRTGGAYGYTF. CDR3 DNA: TGCGCCAGCAGCCCCCGGACAGGGGGCGCTTATGGCTACACCTTC.

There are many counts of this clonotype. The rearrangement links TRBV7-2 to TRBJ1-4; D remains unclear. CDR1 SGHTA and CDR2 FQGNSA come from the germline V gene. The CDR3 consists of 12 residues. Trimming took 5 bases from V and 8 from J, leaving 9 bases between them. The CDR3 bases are TGTGCCAGCAGCCCCACCCTCGAAAAACTGTTTTTT. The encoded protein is CASSPTLEKLFF.

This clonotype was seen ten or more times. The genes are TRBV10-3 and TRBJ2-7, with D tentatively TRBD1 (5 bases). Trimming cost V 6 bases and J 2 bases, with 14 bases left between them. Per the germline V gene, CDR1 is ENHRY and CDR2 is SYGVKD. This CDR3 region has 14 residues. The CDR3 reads CAISAVLGPYEQYV. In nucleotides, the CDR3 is TGTGCCATCAGCGCGGTATTGGGGCCCTACGAGCAGTACGTC.

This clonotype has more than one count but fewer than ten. CDR3 sequence reads: CASSLTTLAGPGELFF. The CDR3 nucleotides read TGTGCCAGCAGCTTAACAACACTAGCGGGACCCGGGGAGCTGTTTTTT. The rearrangement uses TRBV7-3 and TRBJ2-2; 10 bases fit TRBD2. CDR3 length: 16 residues. Germline values: CDR1 SGHTA, CDR2 FQGTGA. V lost 0 bases, J lost 6 bases, and 4 bases stayed unmatched.

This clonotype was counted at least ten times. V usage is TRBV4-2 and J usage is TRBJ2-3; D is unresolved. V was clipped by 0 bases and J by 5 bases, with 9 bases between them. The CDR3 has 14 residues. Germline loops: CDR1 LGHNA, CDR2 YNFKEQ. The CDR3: CASSQDRAKDTQYF. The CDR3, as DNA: TGTGCCAGCAGCCAAGATAGGGCAAAAGATACGCAGTATTTT.

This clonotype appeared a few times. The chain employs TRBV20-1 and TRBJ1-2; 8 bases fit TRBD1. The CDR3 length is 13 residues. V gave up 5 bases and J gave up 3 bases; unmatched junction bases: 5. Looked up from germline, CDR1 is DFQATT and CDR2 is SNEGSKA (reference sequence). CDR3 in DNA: TGCAGTGCTGCGGACAGGGTCGACTATGGCTACACCTTC. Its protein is CSAADRVDYGYTF.

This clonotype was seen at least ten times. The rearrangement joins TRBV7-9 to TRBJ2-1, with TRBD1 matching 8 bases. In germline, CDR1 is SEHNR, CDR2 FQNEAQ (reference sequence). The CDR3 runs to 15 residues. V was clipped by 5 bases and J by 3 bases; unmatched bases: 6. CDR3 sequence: CASSGDRGFYNEQFF. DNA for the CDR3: TGTGCCAGCAGCGGCGACAGGGGATTCTACAATGAGCAGTTCTTC.

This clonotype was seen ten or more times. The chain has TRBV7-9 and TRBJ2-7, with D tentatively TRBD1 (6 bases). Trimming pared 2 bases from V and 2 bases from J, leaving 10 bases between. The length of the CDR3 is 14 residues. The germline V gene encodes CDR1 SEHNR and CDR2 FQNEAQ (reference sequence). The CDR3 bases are TGTGCCAGCAGCTTAAACGGACAGCCCTACGAGCAGTACTTC. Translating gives CASSLNGQPYEQYF.

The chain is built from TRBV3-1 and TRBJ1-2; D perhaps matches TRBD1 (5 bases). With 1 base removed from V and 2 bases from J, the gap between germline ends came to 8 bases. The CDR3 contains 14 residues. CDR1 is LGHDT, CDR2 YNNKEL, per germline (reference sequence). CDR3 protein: CASSQGRGNYGYTF. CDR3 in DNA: TGTGCCAGCAGCCAAGGGAGGGGCAACTATGGCTACACCTTC.

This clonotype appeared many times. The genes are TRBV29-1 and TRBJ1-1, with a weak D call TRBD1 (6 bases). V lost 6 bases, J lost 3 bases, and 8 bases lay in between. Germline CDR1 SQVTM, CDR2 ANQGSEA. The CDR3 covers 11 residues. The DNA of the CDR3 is TGCAGCGTGGGGGCTTACACTGAAGCTTTCTTT. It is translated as CSVGAYTEAFF. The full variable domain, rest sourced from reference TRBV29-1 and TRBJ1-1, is SAVISQKPSRDICQRGTSLTIQCQVDSQVTMMFWYRQQPGQSLTLIATANQGSEATYESGFVIDKFPISRPNLTFSTLTVSNMSPEDSSIYLCSVGAYTEAFFGQGTRLTVV.

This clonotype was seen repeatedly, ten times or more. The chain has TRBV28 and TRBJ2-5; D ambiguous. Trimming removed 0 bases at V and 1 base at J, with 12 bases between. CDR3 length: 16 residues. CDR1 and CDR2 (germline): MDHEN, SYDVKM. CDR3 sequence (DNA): TGTGCCAGCAGTTTATGGTCCGTGAAGATCCAAGAGACCCAGTACTTC. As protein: CASSLWSVKIQETQYF.

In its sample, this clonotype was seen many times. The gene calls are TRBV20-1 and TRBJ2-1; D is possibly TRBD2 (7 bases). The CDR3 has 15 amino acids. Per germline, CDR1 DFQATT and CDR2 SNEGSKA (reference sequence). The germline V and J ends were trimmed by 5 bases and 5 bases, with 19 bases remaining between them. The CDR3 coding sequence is TGCAGTGCTCAGAGATGGGGGGGCGAGGACAATGAGCAGTTCTTC. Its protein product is CSAQRWGGEDNEQFF.

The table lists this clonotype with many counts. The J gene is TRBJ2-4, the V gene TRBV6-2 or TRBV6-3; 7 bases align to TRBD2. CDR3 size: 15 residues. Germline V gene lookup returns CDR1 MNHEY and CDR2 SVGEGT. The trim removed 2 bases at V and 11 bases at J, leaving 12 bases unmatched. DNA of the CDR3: TGTGCCAGCAGTTACCGACGGGGAGGGTCTCGGGTTCAGTACTTC. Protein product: CASSYRRGGSRVQYF.

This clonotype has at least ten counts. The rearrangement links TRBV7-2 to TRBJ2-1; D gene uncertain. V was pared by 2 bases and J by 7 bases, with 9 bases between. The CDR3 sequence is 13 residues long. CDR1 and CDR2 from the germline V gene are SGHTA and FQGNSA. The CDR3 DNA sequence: TGTGCCAGCAGCTTATCACTCTTAAATGAGCAGTTCTTC. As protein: CASSLSLLNEQFF.

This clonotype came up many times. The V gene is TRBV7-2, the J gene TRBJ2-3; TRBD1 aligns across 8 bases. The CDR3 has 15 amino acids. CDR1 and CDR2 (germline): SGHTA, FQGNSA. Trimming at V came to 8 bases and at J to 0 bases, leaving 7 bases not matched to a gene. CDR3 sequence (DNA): TGTGCCAGCGCCTTACAGGGGGGTAGCACAGATACGCAGTATTTT. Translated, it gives CASALQGGSTDTQYF.

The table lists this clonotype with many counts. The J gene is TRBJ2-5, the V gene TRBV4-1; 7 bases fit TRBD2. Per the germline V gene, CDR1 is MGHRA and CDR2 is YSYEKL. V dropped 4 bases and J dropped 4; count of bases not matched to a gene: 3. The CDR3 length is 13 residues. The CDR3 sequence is CASSRGGRETQYF. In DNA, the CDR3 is TGCGCCAGCAGCCGGGGAGGGCGAGAGACCCAGTACTTC.